These 19 T cell receptor beta chains were sequenced from one sample in a study of blood T cell repertoires in COVID-19. Assay: immunoSEQ multiplex PCR; the TCRdb copy retains only in-frame clones and omits some. The data show 95,000 to 110,000 clones, with 84% seen just once and 26% held by the top ten. The material sequenced was peripheral blood. The receptor set was obtained from a man aged 55-75 years with acute or convalescent COVID-19.

The V gene is TRBV3-1 (or the pseudogene TRBV3-2), the J gene TRBJ2-4; 7 nucleotides line up with TRBD2. Unmatched junction bases numbered 11, after V lost 4 bases and J lost 5 bases. This CDR3 spans 16 amino acids. Germline CDR1 is LGHDT and CDR2 is YNNKEL (reference sequence). CDR3 coding DNA: TGTGCCAGCAGCCCTGGGGCTAGCGGAAACGAAAACATTCAGTACTTC. As protein: CASSPGASGNENIQYF.

CDR3 sequence reads: CASSFRSLAGPYNEQFF. In nucleotides, the CDR3 is TGTGCCAGCAGCTTTCGGTCCCTAGCGGGGCCCTACAATGAGCAGTTCTTC. This chain connects TRBV11-3 to TRBJ2-1, with 9 bases lining up with TRBD2. The CDR3 is made up of 17 amino acids. Germline CDR1 is SGHNT and CDR2 is YENEEA. Germline trimming cut 3 bases from V and 2 bases from J; bases unmatched to any gene: 8.

The chain joins TRBV29-1 to TRBJ1-1; D gene unclear. Germline CDR1 is SQVTM and CDR2 is ANQGSEA. V was pared by 0 bases and J by 8 bases, with 16 bases between. The CDR3 consists of 14 residues. This CDR3 is CSVEDRSPAGEAFF. For the CDR3, the DNA is TGCAGCGTTGAAGATCGGTCCCCGGCGGGGGAAGCTTTCTTT.

The chain couples TRBV21-1 to TRBJ2-1; the table assigns TRBD2, which was not confirmed against the DNA. TRBV21-1 constitutes a pseudogene. This CDR3 has 17 amino acids. DNA for the CDR3: TGTGCCAGCAGGATTTGGACTAGCGGGAGCTCCTACAATGAGCAGTTCTTC. It yields the protein CASRIWTSGSSYNEQFF.

The rearrangement joins TRBV3-1 (or the pseudogene TRBV3-2) to TRBJ1-3; no firm D call. This CDR3 contains 15 residues. Germline V CDR1 and CDR2: LGHDT, YNNKEL (reference sequence). The ends were cut back, 4 bases at V and 4 bases at J, with 14 bases in the middle. CDR3 DNA sequence: TGTGCCAGCAGCCTAGCCACTGGATCCGGAAACACCATATATTTT. Translating it yields CASSLATGSGNTIYF.

The gene calls are TRBV5-4 and TRBJ1-3, with 10 bases matching TRBD1. The germline V gene has CDR1 SGHNT and CDR2 YYREEE (reference sequence). J was trimmed by 4 bases and V by 5 bases; bases with no gene match: 9. The CDR3 has 16 amino acids. Here the CDR3 DNA reads TGTGCCAGCAGTGGGACAGGGGAAATAGGGGGAAACACCATATATTTT. It yields the protein CASSGTGEIGGNTIYF.

The chain recombines TRBV2 with TRBJ1-5; 8 nucleotides agree with TRBD1. Germline V CDR1 and CDR2: SNHLY, FYNNEI. The J segment lost 1 base and the V segment lost 7 bases, leaving 3 bases of the junction unmatched. The CDR3 loop spans 14 amino acids. The CDR3 nucleotides read TGTGCCAGCAAGGACAGGGTAAGCAATCAGCCCCAGCATTTT. This encodes CASKDRVSNQPQHF.

The rearrangement joins TRBV5-1 to TRBJ1-1; TRBD1 might be the D (6 bases). Germline lookup yields CDR1 SGHRS and CDR2 YFSETQ. Trimming shortened V by 4 bases and J by 7 bases, and 17 bases separated the two germline ends. The CDR3 totals 14 residues. The CDR3 coding sequence is TGCGCCAGCAGCCAACTAGGACAGCATAATGAAGCTTTCTTT. Translation: CASSQLGQHNEAFF.

V and J are TRBV7-9 and TRBJ2-1; 15 bases are a match to TRBD2. The CDR3 contains 19 residues. V shed 6 bases, J shed 1 base, and the junction held 10 bases outside the gene matches. The germline V gene encodes CDR1 SEHNR and CDR2 FQNEAQ (reference sequence). CDR3 nucleotides: TGTGCCAGCAGACATCCCCCGGGGACTAGCGGGAGGTCCTACAATGAGCAGTTCTTC. It yields the protein CASRHPPGTSGRSYNEQFF.

This chain connects TRBV30 to TRBJ1-2; D possibly corresponds to TRBD1 (5 bases). The CDR3 extends over 15 amino acids. Trimming removed 5 bases from V and 1 base from J, with 17 bases in between. CDR1 and CDR2 (germline): GTSNPN, SVGIG (reference sequence). The CDR3 region has the DNA TGTGCCTGGGCGATGCATGGAGACAGTAACTATGGCTACACCTTC. Protein: CAWAMHGDSNYGYTF.

The V call is TRBV27, the J call TRBJ2-1; 8 bases map to TRBD1. The CDR3 loop spans 14 amino acids. J gave up 5 bases and V 3 bases, and 3 bases lay outside the gene matches. CDR1 is MNHEY, CDR2 SMNVEV, per germline (reference sequence). CDR3: CASSFWGQDNEQFF. In DNA form, the CDR3 reads TGTGCCAGCAGTTTTTGGGGACAGGACAATGAGCAGTTCTTC.

The chain recombines TRBV11-2 with TRBJ2-7, with 11 bases aligning to TRBD2. V trimming: 5 bases; J trimming: 9 bases; junction bases outside the gene matches: 9. The germline gives CDR1 SGHAT, CDR2 FQNNGV. The CDR3 runs to 14 residues. CDR3 amino acids: CASSVAGGPFAQYF. DNA for the CDR3: TGTGCCAGCAGCGTAGCGGGAGGGCCATTTGCGCAGTACTTC.

V and J are TRBV28 and TRBJ2-7; 9 positions agree with TRBD1. With V trimmed by 8 bases and J by 4 bases, 0 bases remained unmatched. In germline, CDR1 is MDHEN, CDR2 SYDVKM. This CDR3 region has 11 residues. Written as DNA, the CDR3 is TGTGCCAGCGGGACAGGGTACGAGCAGTACGTC. This sequence encodes CASGTGYEQYV.

This chain uses TRBV4-3 with TRBJ1-2; no reliable D call. Per germline, CDR1 LGHNA and CDR2 YSLEER. The CDR3 consists of 15 residues. Trimming left V 1 base short and J 4 bases short, with 13 bases between. As DNA, the CDR3 is TGCGCCAGCAGCCAAGTCGTCCAAGCTGGCTATGGCTACACCTTC. Its translation is CASSQVVQAGYGYTF.

The chain joins TRBV5-6 to TRBJ2-7, with D perhaps matching TRBD1 (5 bases). V was pared by 0 bases and J by 5 bases, with 15 bases between. The CDR3 totals 15 residues. Germline V gene sequence: CDR1 SGHDT, CDR2 YYEEEE. The CDR3 region is CASSLVEGEGNEQYV. CDR3 DNA: TGTGCCAGCAGCTTGGTCGAAGGGGAAGGGAACGAGCAGTACGTC.

The chain uses TRBV2 and TRBJ2-7; TRBD1 agrees at 7 bases. Trimming removed 6 bases from V and 2 bases from J; junction bases left unmatched: 4. The germline V gene has CDR1 SNHLY and CDR2 FYNNEI. This CDR3 has 13 amino acids. DNA of the CDR3: TGTGCCAGCAGGGGACAGTACGCCTACGAGCAGTACTTC. Amino acids: CASRGQYAYEQYF.

This clone was seen only a few times. The J gene is TRBJ1-4, the V gene TRBV5-1; tentatively, D is TRBD1 (6 bases). Trimming cost V 2 bases and J 8 bases, with 13 bases left between them. The germline V gene encodes CDR1 SGHRS and CDR2 YFSETQ. The CDR3 runs to 14 residues. The CDR3: CASSLQGVGEKLFF. CDR3 nucleotides: TGCGCCAGCAGCTTACAGGGTGTAGGCGAAAAACTGTTTTTT.

V is TRBV5-5 and J is TRBJ1-1; 8 nucleotides align to TRBD1. The junction had 12 bases not matched to a gene; V was cut back by 4 bases and J by 1 base. Per the germline V gene, CDR1 is SGHKS and CDR2 is YYEKEE (reference sequence). CDR3 size: 17 residues. In nucleotides, the CDR3 is TGTGCCAGCAGCCGGGACAGGCAAGTTTTGTGGAACACTGAAGCTTTCTTT. This codes for CASSRDRQVLWNTEAFF.

By sample fraction, this clone is medium-sized. The genes are TRBV13 and TRBJ2-1; D gene ambiguous. Germline V lookup: CDR1 PRHDT, CDR2 FYEKMQ (reference sequence). V lost 3 bases to trimming and J lost 5 bases, with 5 bases between them. This CDR3 is 12 amino acids long. As DNA, the CDR3 is TGTGCCAGCAGCTTCCTCCACAATGAGCAGTTCTTC. Protein sequence: CASSFLHNEQFF.